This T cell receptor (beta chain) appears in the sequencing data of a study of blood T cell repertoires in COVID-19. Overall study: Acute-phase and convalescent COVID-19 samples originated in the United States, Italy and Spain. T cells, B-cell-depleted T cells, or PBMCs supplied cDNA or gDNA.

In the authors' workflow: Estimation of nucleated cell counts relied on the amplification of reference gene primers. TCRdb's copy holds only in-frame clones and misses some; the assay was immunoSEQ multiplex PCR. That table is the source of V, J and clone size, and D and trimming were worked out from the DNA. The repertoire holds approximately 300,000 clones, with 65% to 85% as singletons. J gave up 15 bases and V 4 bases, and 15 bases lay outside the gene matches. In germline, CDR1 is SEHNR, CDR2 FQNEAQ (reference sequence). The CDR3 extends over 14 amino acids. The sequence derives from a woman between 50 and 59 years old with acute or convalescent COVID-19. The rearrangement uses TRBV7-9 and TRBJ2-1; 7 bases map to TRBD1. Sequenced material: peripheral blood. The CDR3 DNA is TGTGCCAGCAGCTCGTCGGGACAGCGCTCCAGAGGGTTCTTC. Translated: CASSSSGQRSRGFF.